This T cell receptor beta chain was recovered during a study of T cell responses to AZD1222 COVID-19 vaccine. Only in-frame clones appear in the TCRdb table, and some are missing; sequencing was by immunoSEQ multiplex PCR. This table has roughly 130,000 clones, about 90% appearing once. Broader study findings: Close to half of all spike-specific TCRs reportedly target regions of the variants that are unmutated.

In the case of this clone: Antigen specificity is unknown.

The sequence derives from an adult who received the MenACWY meningococcal vaccine as a control. Sample: peripheral blood, taken 28 days after the second dose of the MenACWY control vaccine.

CDR3 nucleotides: TGTGCCTGGAGTGTACATACAGGGAGCTCTGGAAACACCATATATTTT. This translates into CAWSVHTGSSGNTIYF. The genes are TRBV30 and TRBJ1-3; the D gene is possibly TRBD1 (6 bases). The CDR3 extends over 16 amino acids. Germline V gene sequence: CDR1 GTSNPN, CDR2 SVGIG (reference sequence). Trimming left V 0 bases short and J 0 bases short, with 12 bases between.